The 6 T cell receptor beta chains below come from one sample, sequenced in a study of shared clonotypes between healthy human individuals. The method was immunoSEQ multiplex PCR; TCRdb's version includes in-frame clones alone and lacks a portion of them. Here the sample spans around 980,000 clones, about 84% being singletons. Specimen: memory CD4+ T cells from PBMCs. Specified subset: CD45RA-negative fraction. The receptor source for this set is a man in his late teens or twenties in good health. Some clones in this sample may be carry-over from other donors' samples.

A single count supports this clone. The genes are TRBV5-1 and TRBJ2-3; D perhaps matches TRBD2 (6 bases). Germline values: CDR1 SGHRS, CDR2 YFSETQ. CDR3 length: 14 amino acids. Trimming cost V 3 bases and J 0 bases, with 8 bases left between them. The CDR3 loop is CASSYGTSTDTQYF. The CDR3 DNA is TGCGCCAGCAGCTACGGGACTAGCACAGATACGCAGTATTTT.

This chain joins TRBV2 and TRBJ2-7; weak D call: TRBD1 (5 bases). The CDR3 extends over 14 amino acids. Germline V gene sequence: CDR1 SNHLY, CDR2 FYNNEI. V lost 4 bases to trimming and J lost 0 bases, with 10 bases between them. The CDR3 DNA follows: TGTGCCAGCAGTGGACAGACCCTCTCCTACGAGCAGTACTTC. Translation: CASSGQTLSYEQYF.

The rearrangement links TRBV9 to TRBJ2-3; D possibly corresponds to TRBD2 (6 bases). Trimming cost V 4 bases and J 4 bases, with 13 bases left between them. This CDR3 has 14 amino acids. Germline CDR1 and CDR2: SGDLS and YYNGEE. The CDR3 DNA reads TGTGCCAGCAGCCCCGGGAGCTTCCCAGATACGCAGTATTTT. Residues: CASSPGSFPDTQYF. The variable domain in full, with the rest retrieved from reference TRBV9 and TRBJ2-3, is DSGVTQTPKHLITATGQRVTLRCSPRSGDLSVYWYQQSLDQGLQFLIQYYNGEERAKGNILERFSAQQFPDLHSELNLSSLELGDSALYFCASSPGSFPDTQYFGPGTRLTVL.

The chain couples TRBV4-2 to TRBJ1-5, with a tentative D call TRBD1 (6 bases). With 1 base removed from V and 7 bases from J, the gap between germline ends came to 11 bases. CDR3 size: 14 residues. Looked up from germline, CDR1 is LGHNA and CDR2 is YNFKEQ. Written as DNA, the CDR3 is TGTGCCAGCAGCCAAGTACAGGGACGACAGCCCCAGCATTTT. Translated: CASSQVQGRQPQHF.

This clone was observed a few times. The gene calls are TRBV5-4 and TRBJ2-3; 15 nucleotides match TRBD2. The CDR3 runs 16 residues. From germline, CDR1 is SGHNT and CDR2 YYREEE (reference sequence). V shed 4 bases, J shed 4 bases, and the junction held 4 bases outside the gene matches. CDR3 in DNA: TGTGCCAGCAGCACGGGGACTAGCGGGAGGTCAGATACGCAGTATTTT. Amino acid sequence: CASSTGTSGRSDTQYF.

This rearrangement joins TRBV10-1 to TRBJ2-7; 13 bases fit TRBD2. Germline values: CDR1 WNHNN, CDR2 SYGVQD (reference sequence). The CDR3 has 17 amino acids. The trim removed 6 bases at V and 6 bases at J, leaving 14 bases unmatched. The CDR3 nucleotides read TGCGCCAGCAGACCTACCCCGGGACTAGCGGGACGTCCCGAGCAGTACTTC. Translated: CASRPTPGLAGRPEQYF.